This TCR beta chain was retrieved from a study of identical twins. Among all donors, each was a healthy Caucasian. For this clonotype: The antigen is unknown. A much larger clonotype is one base distant, so this may be a read error.

A universal primer binding site was introduced by template switching. The final cDNA contained unique molecular identifiers. TCRdb recomputed calls from the 5' RACE reads with MiXCR, one row per CDR3 protein. The sample consists of roughly 1.6 million distinct CDR3 sequences, about 32% of them appearing once. The CDR3 runs to 15 residues. Germline CDR1 is DFQATT and CDR2 is SNEGSKA (reference sequence). V dropped 3 bases and J dropped 0 bases, with 14 bases sitting between them. General study findings and limits: Memory repertoires showed no such pattern, whereas abundant cord blood beta clonotypes carried fewer insertions. Twins showed weaker excess sharing in their beta out-of-frame sequences.

Sequences were obtained from cord blood. The sequence was collected from a newborn girl in good health. The rearrangement links TRBV20-1 to TRBJ1-2; D unclear. DNA for the CDR3: TGCAGTGCTAGTCACCCGAGACATCCTAACTATGGCTACACCTTC. This translates into CSASHPRHPNYGYTF.